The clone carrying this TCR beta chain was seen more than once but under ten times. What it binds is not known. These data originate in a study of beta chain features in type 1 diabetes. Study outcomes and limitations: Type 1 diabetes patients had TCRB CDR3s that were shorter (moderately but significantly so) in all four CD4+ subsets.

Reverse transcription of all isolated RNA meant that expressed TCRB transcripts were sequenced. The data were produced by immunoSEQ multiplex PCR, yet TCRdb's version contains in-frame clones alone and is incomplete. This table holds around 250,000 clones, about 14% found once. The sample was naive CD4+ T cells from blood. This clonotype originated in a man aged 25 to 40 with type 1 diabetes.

The CDR3 reads CASSLATRGGTGELFF. The CDR3, as DNA: TGTGCCAGCAGCTTGGCGACCCGGGGAGGCACCGGGGAGCTGTTTTTT. This rearrangement joins TRBV5-4 to TRBJ2-2; TRBD2 might be the D (6 bases). This CDR3 is 16 amino acids long. V gave up 0 bases and J gave up 4 bases, with 13 bases separating them. CDR1 is SGHNT and CDR2 is YYREEE in the germline V gene (reference sequence).